The 27 T cell receptor beta chains below were found in one sample sequenced in a study of shared clonotypes between healthy human individuals. Only in-frame clones appear in the TCRdb table, and some are missing; sequencing was by immunoSEQ multiplex PCR. This table has some 900,000 clones, over 60% appearing once. What was sequenced was memory CD4+ T cells sorted from blood. Regarding subset: CD45RA-negative fraction. These receptors were obtained from a young man in good health.

This chain uses TRBV7-2 with TRBJ2-1, with TRBD2 matching 11 bases. This CDR3 has 15 amino acids. The germline V gene encodes CDR1 SGHTA and CDR2 FQGNSA. The trim removed 1 base at V and 4 bases at J, leaving 0 bases unmatched. The DNA of the CDR3 is TGTGCCAGCAGCTTAGTAGCGGGAGGGTACAATGAGCAGTTCTTC. Its translation: CASSLVAGGYNEQFF.

The gene calls are TRBV7-2 and TRBJ1-1; possibly TRBD1 for D (5 bases). This CDR3 is 13 amino acids long. Trimming took off 3 bases at V and 6 bases at J, with 11 bases between the two ends. Germline CDR1 and CDR2: SGHTA and FQGNSA. The CDR3 nucleotides are TGTGCCAGCAGCTTCCGGGTGGGGGCTGAAGCTTTCTTT. Translation: CASSFRVGAEAFF.

This clone came up once. The chain carries TRBV19 and TRBJ2-5, with a tentative D call TRBD1 (6 bases). Germline lookup yields CDR1 LNHDA and CDR2 SQIVND (reference sequence). V lost 6 bases, J lost 4 bases, and 15 bases lay in between. The CDR3 runs 14 residues. CDR3 loop: CASSPGQPLETQYF. The CDR3 DNA follows: TGTGCCAGTAGCCCCGGACAGCCTTTAGAGACCCAGTACTTC. The full variable domain, with the rest looked up from reference TRBV19 and TRBJ2-5, is DGGITQSPKYLFRKEGQNVTLSCEQNLNHDAMYWYRQDPGQGLRLIYYSQIVNDFQKGDIAEGYSVSREKKESFPLTVTSAQKNPTAFYLCASSPGQPLETQYFGPGTRLLVL.

The chain joins TRBV28 to TRBJ1-3; no clear D. V gave up 3 bases and J gave up 1 base, with 7 bases separating them. Germline V gives CDR1 MDHEN, CDR2 SYDVKM. The CDR3 spans 14 residues. CDR3 loop: CASSLAGSGNTIYF. CDR3 DNA: TGTGCCAGCAGTTTGGCTGGGTCTGGAAACACCATATATTTT.

V usage is TRBV6-5 and J usage is TRBJ1-1; D unresolved. Germline lookup yields CDR1 MNHEY and CDR2 SVGAGI. With 6 bases removed from V and 0 bases from J, the gap between germline ends came to 5 bases. The CDR3 contains 12 residues. The CDR3 protein is CASSRLNTEAFF. In nucleotides, the CDR3 is TGTGCCAGCAGCCGATTGAACACTGAAGCTTTCTTT.

The V gene is TRBV25-1, the J gene TRBJ2-3; 10 bases line up with TRBD2. This CDR3 has 18 amino acids. CDR1 and CDR2 from the germline V gene are MGHDK and SYGVNS. Trimming removed 1 base from V and 5 bases from J; junction bases left unmatched: 12. In DNA form, the CDR3 reads TGTGCCAGCAGTGAATCGGGTAGAGTAGCGGGAGGTGGAGATACGCAGTATTTT. Residues: CASSESGRVAGGGDTQYF.

This chain joins TRBV6-1 and TRBJ2-3; D gene ambiguous. CDR1 is MNHNS, CDR2 SASEGT, per germline. The CDR3 totals 11 residues. V shed 8 bases and J shed 5 bases, with 8 bases lying between them. As DNA, the CDR3 is TGTGCCAGCGATGAGAGAGATACGCAGTATTTT. Its protein product is CASDERDTQYF.

This CDR3 is CASSPVRETGGQETQYF. The DNA of the CDR3 is TGTGCCAGCAGCCCAGTCCGAGAGACAGGAGGCCAAGAGACCCAGTACTTC. The chain recombines TRBV14 with TRBJ2-5, with D maybe TRBD1 (6 bases). Germline V gene sequence: CDR1 SGHDN, CDR2 FVKESK. V lost 4 bases to trimming and J lost 1 base, with 19 bases between them. The CDR3 is 17 amino acids.

This clone occurred once. The V and J genes are TRBV6-5 and TRBJ1-2; 7 bases are shared with TRBD1. V gave up 6 bases and J gave up 4 bases; unmatched junction bases: 8. Germline V gene data show CDR1 as MNHEY and CDR2 as SVGAGI. The length of the CDR3 is 14 residues. The CDR3 reads CASSDGTALYGYTF. In DNA form, the CDR3 reads TGTGCCAGCAGCGACGGGACAGCCCTCTATGGCTACACCTTC.

V gene TRBV7-9 combines with J gene TRBJ1-5; D is perhaps TRBD1 (5 bases). This CDR3 is built from 13 residues. Trimming cost V 5 bases and J 6 bases, with 11 bases left between them. Per the germline V gene, CDR1 is SEHNR and CDR2 is FQNEAQ (reference sequence). Here the CDR3 reads CASSPSGGQPQHF. The CDR3 region has the DNA TGTGCCAGCAGCCCATCCGGGGGTCAGCCCCAGCATTTT.

The genes are TRBV7-2 and TRBJ1-5; D is possibly TRBD1 (6 bases). The V end lost 4 bases, the J end lost 4 bases, and 11 bases lay between the germline ends. CDR1 SGHTA and CDR2 FQGNSA come from the germline V gene. This CDR3 is 14 amino acids long. CDR3 sequence reads: CASSSDRPNQPQHF. The DNA of the CDR3 is TGTGCCAGCAGCTCGGACAGACCGAATCAGCCCCAGCATTTT.

The rearrangement links TRBV7-2 to TRBJ2-5; D is unresolved. Germline loops: CDR1 SGHTA, CDR2 FQGNSA. Trimming stripped 4 bases from V and 5 bases from J, with 8 bases between. There are 12 residues in the CDR3. The CDR3 sequence is CASSSPPETQYF. CDR3 DNA sequence: TGTGCCAGCAGCTCGCCCCCGGAGACCCAGTACTTC.

This chain uses TRBV9 with TRBJ2-1; weak D call: TRBD1 (6 bases). The CDR3 spans 15 residues. The V gene's germline CDR1 is SGDLS and CDR2 YYNGEE. V shed 2 bases and J shed 9 bases, with 18 bases lying between them. Written as DNA, the CDR3 is TGTGCCAGCAGCGTTAGGGGGTTTGGTGTCGTTGAGCAGTTCTTC. Translating gives CASSVRGFGVVEQFF. The whole variable domain, filled in from reference TRBV9 and TRBJ2-1, reads DSGVTQTPKHLITATGQRVTLRCSPRSGDLSVYWYQQSLDQGLQFLIQYYNGEERAKGNILERFSAQQFPDLHSELNLSSLELGDSALYFCASSVRGFGVVEQFFGPGTRLTVL.

The chain combines TRBV29-1 with TRBJ2-7, with 8 bases that match TRBD1. Germline V gene lookup returns CDR1 SQVTM and CDR2 ANQGSEA. CDR3 length: 13 amino acids. V shed 1 base, J shed 5 bases, and the junction held 4 bases outside the gene matches. CDR3 bases: TGCAGCGTTGAAGGGACAGGGATGAACGAGCAGTACTTC. Amino acids: CSVEGTGMNEQYF.

With respect to this clone: Sequence at one end of the junction differs from germline and may be a read error. The chain is built from TRBV7-7 and TRBJ1-5; TRBD1 aligns across 7 bases. This CDR3 is built from 18 residues. CDR1 is SSHAT, CDR2 FNYEAQ, per germline (reference sequence). CDR3 nucleotide sequence: TGTGCTAGCAGCTTTTCCAACTACCAGGGGGGTAGCAATCAGCCCCAGCATTTT. It translates to CASSFSNYQGGSNQPQHF.

The J gene is TRBJ1-5, the V gene TRBV10-3; TRBD1 is a possible D gene (5 bases). V was cut by 10 bases and J by 5 bases, with 15 bases left in between. CDR3 size: 13 residues. Germline loops: CDR1 ENHRY, CDR2 SYGVKD. CDR3 coding DNA: TGTGCCACTACTGACAGAAAAGATCAGCCCCAGCATTTT. Translated: CATTDRKDQPQHF.

V is TRBV19 and J is TRBJ1-5; weak D call: TRBD1 (6 bases). Germline V gene sequence: CDR1 LNHDA, CDR2 SQIVND (reference sequence). CDR3 length: 16 amino acids. Between the trimmed V and J ends, which lost 5 bases and 2 bases, there was a span of 16 bases. The chain's CDR3 is CASSSRWAGGNQPQHF. Written as DNA, the CDR3 is TGTGCCAGTAGTTCCCGCTGGGCAGGGGGCAATCAGCCCCAGCATTTT.

With regard to this clone: This sample includes further DNA sequences coding for the same CDR3. This chain uses TRBV5-1 with TRBJ1-6; the match to TRBD1 covers 8 bases. Germline V gene data show CDR1 as SGHRS and CDR2 as YFSETQ. The junction had 7 bases not matched to a gene; V was cut back by 4 bases and J by 10 bases. This CDR3 spans 14 amino acids. The DNA of the CDR3 is TGCGCCAGCAGCCTAGGACAGGGAGGATCACCCCTCCACTTT. Its translation: CASSLGQGGSPLHF.

The V call is TRBV7-2, the J call TRBJ2-7; the D is unclear. V lost 5 bases and J lost 3, with 11 bases in between. This CDR3 spans 13 amino acids. CDR1 and CDR2 (germline): SGHTA, FQGNSA. DNA of the CDR3: TGTGCCAGCAGCCTGGTTGTCAGCTACGAGCAGTACTTC. Amino acids: CASSLVVSYEQYF. Variable domain in full (rest from reference TRBV7-2 and TRBJ2-7): GAGVSQSPSNKVTEKGKDVELRCDPISGHTALYWYRQSLGQGLEFLIYFQGNSAPDKSGLPSDRFSAERTGGSVSTLTIQRTQQEDSAVYLCASSLVVSYEQYFGPGTRLTVT.

Concerning this clone: A much larger clonotype is one base distant, so this may be a read error. The chain recombines TRBV5-4 with TRBJ1-4; perhaps TRBD1 as D (5 bases). Germline V gene data show CDR1 as SGHNT and CDR2 as YYREEE (reference sequence). Trimming took 0 bases from V and 2 from J, leaving 5 bases between them. CDR3 size: 14 residues. CDR3: CASSLGQTNEKLFF. CDR3 nucleotides: TGTGCCAGCAGCTTGGGACAGACTAATGAAAAACTGTTTTTT. Complete variable domain (other parts from reference TRBV5-4 and TRBJ1-4): ETGVTQSPTHLIKTRGQQVTLRCSSQSGHNTVSWYQQALGQGPQFIFQYYREEENGRGNFPPRFSGLQFPNYSSELNVNALELDDSALYLCASSLGQTNEKLFFGSGTQLSVL.

The V call is TRBV29-1, the J call TRBJ1-2, with TRBD1 as a possible D gene (5 bases). CDR3 length equals 12 residues. Deletions cut 8 bases from V and 4 bases from J, with 14 bases between. CDR1 and CDR2 (germline): SQVTM, ANQGSEA. CDR3 sequence: CSILDGTYGYTF. CDR3 sequence (DNA): TGCAGCATTCTGGACGGGACCTATGGCTACACCTTC. The variable domain in full, with the rest retrieved from reference TRBV29-1 and TRBJ1-2, is SAVISQKPSRDICQRGTSLTIQCQVDSQVTMMFWYRQQPGQSLTLIATANQGSEATYESGFVIDKFPISRPNLTFSTLTVSNMSPEDSSIYLCSILDGTYGYTFGSGTRLTVV.

The rearrangement links TRBV5-6 to TRBJ1-2; 7 bases agree with TRBD1. The CDR3 spans 14 residues. J gave up 7 bases and V 4 bases, and 10 bases lay outside the gene matches. From germline, CDR1 is SGHDT and CDR2 YYEEEE. CDR3 protein: CASSPPGQWAGYTF. CDR3 bases: TGTGCCAGCAGCCCGCCGGGACAGTGGGCTGGCTACACCTTC.

As for this clone: Other DNA sequences within the sample encode an identical CDR3. In DNA form, the CDR3 reads TGCGCCAGCAGTTTTGGACAGGGTAATGAAAAACTGTTTTTT. This translates into CASSFGQGNEKLFF. The chain couples TRBV5-1 to TRBJ1-4, with 8 bases that match TRBD1. The CDR3 has 14 residues. CDR1 is SGHRS, CDR2 YFSETQ, per germline. With 5 bases clipped from V and 4 bases from J, the junction kept 4 bases outside the gene matches.

The chain recombines TRBV5-1 with TRBJ2-3; D is possibly TRBD2 (5 bases). Trimming shortened V by 2 bases and J by 8 bases, and 18 bases separated the two germline ends. Germline assignment: CDR1 SGHRS and CDR2 YFSETQ. CDR3 length: 15 residues. CDR3 DNA sequence: TGCGCCAGCAGCTTAACTAGTAACCCACAGATTACGCAGTATTTT. Translation: CASSLTSNPQITQYF.

The CDR3 is CASSYRPGDEQYF. In nucleotides, the CDR3 is TGCGCCAGCAGCTACCGGCCTGGGGACGAGCAGTACTTC. The chain combines TRBV5-1 with TRBJ2-7; D is uncertain. Germline CDR1 is SGHRS and CDR2 is YFSETQ. This CDR3 contains 13 residues. Trimming shortened V by 3 bases and J by 5 bases, and 12 bases separated the two germline ends.

Many counts were recorded for this clone. This chain uses TRBV20-1 with TRBJ1-1, with D perhaps matching TRBD1 (5 bases). The CDR3 totals 11 residues. V lost 0 bases, J lost 6 bases, and 5 bases lay in between. Germline-derived CDR1 and CDR2 are DFQATT and SNEGSKA (reference sequence). The CDR3 region is CSAREGAEAFF. CDR3 DNA sequence: TGCAGTGCTAGAGAGGGGGCTGAAGCTTTCTTT.

This clone was recorded a few times. V usage is TRBV2 and J usage is TRBJ2-3, with D maybe TRBD1 (6 bases). Germline V CDR1 and CDR2: SNHLY, FYNNEI. The CDR3 is made up of 15 amino acids. Trimming took off 4 bases at V and 2 bases at J, with 13 bases between the two ends. CDR3 sequence reads: CASSVGQTYTDTQYF. The CDR3 bases are TGTGCCAGCAGTGTAGGACAGACATACACAGATACGCAGTATTTT.